This T cell receptor beta chain emerged from a study of T cell responses to AZD1222 COVID-19 vaccine. In germline, CDR1 is SGHTA, CDR2 FQGTGA. The germline V and J ends were trimmed by 4 bases and 5 bases, with 12 bases remaining between them. This CDR3 region has 14 residues. Here immunoSEQ multiplex PCR was the method, and the copy in TCRdb shows in-frame clones only, minus some. The data contain under 200,000 clones, more than 70% of them seen just once; the ten biggest clones take up approximately 26%. The sequence came from an adult who received the AZD1222 COVID-19 vaccine. The sample in question was peripheral blood, obtained 28 days after the second AZD1222 dose. This chain connects TRBV7-3 to TRBJ2-1, with D hard to call. CDR3 coding DNA: TGTGCCAGCAGCTCTGGACCGCAAGACAATGAGCAGTTCTTC. Its translation is CASSSGPQDNEQFF.